A single sample is the source of the 25 T cell receptor beta chains below, sequenced in a study of T cell responses to AZD1222 COVID-19 vaccine. Here immunoSEQ multiplex PCR was the method, and the copy in TCRdb shows in-frame clones only, minus some. The table has fewer than 250,000 clones, 93% seen once. This specimen consisted of peripheral blood, obtained on day 0 of MenACWY control vaccination. The receptors here all came from an adult in good health.

By share of the sample, this clone is medium-sized (0.01 to 0.1%). The chain employs TRBV5-1 and TRBJ2-5; 8 bases align to TRBD2. Germline CDR1 is SGHRS and CDR2 is YFSETQ. This CDR3 is built from 13 residues. V shed 7 bases, J shed 5 bases, and the junction held 7 bases outside the gene matches. The CDR3 DNA reads as TGCGCCAGCCGGAGCGGGGGCCCCGAGACCCAGTACTTC. It codes for CASRSGGPETQYF. Full variable domain (rest looked up from reference TRBV5-1 and TRBJ2-5): KAGVTQTPRYLIKTRGQQVTLSCSPISGHRSVSWYQQTPGQGLQFLFEYFSETQRNKGNFPGRFSGRQFSNSRSEMNVSTLELGDSALYLCASRSGGPETQYFGPGTRLLVL.

The chain recombines TRBV3-1 (or the pseudogene TRBV3-2) with TRBJ1-3; D remains unclear. V was pared by 4 bases and J by 4 bases, with 2 bases between. This CDR3 is built from 11 residues. The germline V gene encodes CDR1 LGHDT and CDR2 YNNKEL (reference sequence). The CDR3 sequence: CASSLGNTIYF. In DNA, the CDR3 is TGTGCCAGCAGCCTAGGAAACACCATATATTTT.

The rearrangement uses TRBV19 and TRBJ2-3, with a weak D call TRBD1 (7 bases). Deletions cut 3 bases from V and 4 bases from J, with 14 bases between. Germline CDR1 LNHDA, CDR2 SQIVND (reference sequence). CDR3 length equals 15 residues. CDR3 protein: CASSIGRRGADTQYF. The CDR3 bases are TGTGCCAGTAGTATCGGGCGCAGGGGGGCAGATACGCAGTATTTT.

The J gene is TRBJ2-7, the V gene TRBV18; D is perhaps TRBD1 (5 bases). Germline V lookup: CDR1 KGHSH, CDR2 LQKENI. The V gene lost 3 bases and the J gene lost 2 bases, with 11 bases spanning the gap. The CDR3 extends over 14 amino acids. Here the CDR3 DNA reads TGTGCCAGCTCACCGCGGCAGGACACCTACGAGCAGTACTTC. It codes for CASSPRQDTYEQYF.

The chain uses TRBV19 and TRBJ2-1; a weak D match, TRBD1 (6 bases). There are 17 residues in the CDR3. Trimming removed 5 bases at V and 3 bases at J, with 20 bases between. Germline V CDR1 and CDR2: LNHDA, SQIVND (reference sequence). In nucleotides, the CDR3 is TGTGCCAGTAGTTTAAGGGCCAGGGGCCAGAGCTACAATGAGCAGTTCTTC. It yields the protein CASSLRARGQSYNEQFF.

In DNA, the CDR3 is TGCGCCAGCAGATCCTCCATTAGCCTCAATCAGCCCCAGCATTTT. Amino acid sequence: CASRSSISLNQPQHF. The rearrangement links TRBV10-2 to TRBJ1-5; no reliable D call. This CDR3 contains 15 residues. Trimming left V 6 bases short and J 3 bases short, with 15 bases between. The germline CDR1 and CDR2 sequences are WSHSY and SAAADI.

The chain couples TRBV24-1 to TRBJ1-2; 11 nucleotides line up with TRBD1. The CDR3 is 16 residues long. Germline CDR1 is KGHDR and CDR2 is SFDVKD. V lost 4 bases to trimming and J lost 5 bases; unmatched junction nucleotides: 8. The DNA for the CDR3 is TGTGCCACCAGTGAGTCCGGGACAGGGGGTCGGTATGGCTACACCTTC. Translating it yields CATSESGTGGRYGYTF.

The J gene is TRBJ1-1, the V gene TRBV29-1; D unresolved. The CDR3 consists of 13 residues. Germline V CDR1 and CDR2: SQVTM, ANQGSEA. V lost 5 bases and J 3 bases, leaving 13 bases between the germline ends. CDR3 nucleotide sequence: TGCAGCGTTTCATGGGGAGGAGACACTGAAGCTTTCTTT. Its protein is CSVSWGGDTEAFF.

This clone is a singleton in its sample. This rearrangement joins TRBV2 to TRBJ1-1; no clear D. This CDR3 region has 12 residues. CDR1 SNHLY and CDR2 FYNNEI come from the germline V gene. V lost 11 bases and J lost 3, with 13 bases in between. The DNA of the CDR3 is TGTGCCGGGTTAGGGCTGGACACTGAAGCTTTCTTT. This gives the protein CAGLGLDTEAFF.

This clone occurred once. The rearrangement joins TRBV19 to TRBJ1-2; D remains unclear. Deletions cut 1 base from V and 2 bases from J, with 11 bases between. Germline V CDR1 and CDR2: LNHDA, SQIVND (reference sequence). The CDR3 is 15 amino acids. The DNA of the CDR3 is TGTGCCAGTAGTATAGGAGACATCGGAAACTATGGCTACACCTTC. Its translation: CASSIGDIGNYGYTF. Full variable domain (outside the CDR3, taken from reference TRBV19 and TRBJ1-2): DGGITQSPKYLFRKEGQNVTLSCEQNLNHDAMYWYRQDPGQGLRLIYYSQIVNDFQKGDIAEGYSVSREKKESFPLTVTSAQKNPTAFYLCASSIGDIGNYGYTFGSGTRLTVV.

In the case of this clone: An end of the junction does not agree with germline; a read error may underlie this. The rearrangement joins TRBV18 to TRBJ1-1; D possibly corresponds to TRBD1 (5 bases). Germline V gene sequence: CDR1 KGHSH, CDR2 LQKENI. CDR3 length equals 14 residues. For the CDR3, the DNA is TGTGCCAGCTCACCCGGGGGACCGAACGCTGAAGCTTTCTTT. Translating it yields CASSPGGPNAEAFF.

The chain is built from TRBV18 and TRBJ1-5, with TRBD1 as a possible D gene (5 bases). This CDR3 is built from 14 residues. The V end lost 6 bases, the J end lost 5 bases, and 14 bases lay between the germline ends. The germline V gene encodes CDR1 KGHSH and CDR2 LQKENI. CDR3 DNA sequence: TGTGCCAGCTCGCCCGCGGGACGAGATCAGCCCCAGCATTTT. Amino acids: CASSPAGRDQPQHF.

This chain links TRBV5-1 with TRBJ1-6; D perhaps matches TRBD1 (5 bases). In germline, CDR1 is SGHRS, CDR2 YFSETQ. There are 15 residues in the CDR3. The V end was cut by 0 bases, the J end by 10 bases, with 14 bases between. The DNA of the CDR3 is TGCGCCAGCAGCTTGGTGGTGATGACAGAGTCACCCCTCCACTTT. Translating it yields CASSLVVMTESPLHF.

This chain links TRBV11-3 with TRBJ1-2; TRBD1 matches at 7 bases. Germline trimming cut 0 bases from V and 3 bases from J; bases unmatched to any gene: 13. Germline CDR1 and CDR2: SGHNT and YENEEA. This CDR3 has 18 amino acids. The CDR3 here is CASSLDFPLIQGYYGYTF. The CDR3 DNA follows: TGTGCCAGCAGCTTAGACTTCCCGTTGATACAGGGGTACTATGGCTACACCTTC.

The V and J genes are TRBV12-2 and TRBJ2-7; no DNA check was done on the table's D call, TRBD1. TRBV12-2 is assigned pseudogene status. This CDR3 region has 13 residues. The CDR3 protein is CASRLADSYEQYF. The CDR3 coding sequence is TGTGCAAGTCGCTTAGCCGACAGCTACGAGCAGTACTTC.

This clone was found a few times. The V and J genes are TRBV7-2 and TRBJ2-1; 12 positions agree with TRBD2. CDR1 and CDR2 (germline): SGHTA, FQGNSA. The CDR3 runs 15 residues. The V segment lost 3 bases and the J segment 9 bases; nucleotides outside the gene matches: 6. CDR3 sequence: CASSFGLAGRSEQFF. The CDR3 bases are TGTGCCAGCAGCTTTGGACTAGCGGGGCGAAGTGAGCAGTTCTTC. Combining the CDR3 with reference TRBV7-2 and TRBJ2-1 gives the whole variable domain GAGVSQSPSNKVTEKGKDVELRCDPISGHTALYWYRQSLGQGLEFLIYFQGNSAPDKSGLPSDRFSAERTGGSVSTLTIQRTQQEDSAVYLCASSFGLAGRSEQFFGPGTRLTVL.

The chain couples TRBV19 to TRBJ1-2, with 10 bases that match TRBD1. The CDR3 runs 13 residues. Germline values: CDR1 LNHDA, CDR2 SQIVND (reference sequence). V gave up 4 bases and J gave up 7 bases; unmatched junction bases: 3. The CDR3 here is CASSTRDRGGYTF. DNA for the CDR3: TGTGCCAGTAGTACCCGGGACAGGGGTGGCTACACCTTC. The variable domain in full, completed from reference TRBV19 and TRBJ1-2, reads DGGITQSPKYLFRKEGQNVTLSCEQNLNHDAMYWYRQDPGQGLRLIYYSQIVNDFQKGDIAEGYSVSREKKESFPLTVTSAQKNPTAFYLCASSTRDRGGYTFGSGTRLTVV.

The CDR3 spells CASSFAPVQPQHF. In DNA, the CDR3 is TGTGCCAGCAGTTTTGCTCCGGTCCAGCCCCAGCATTTT. J is TRBJ1-5 and V is TRBV27; D remains ambiguous. The CDR3 has 13 amino acids. Germline assignment: CDR1 MNHEY and CDR2 SMNVEV (reference sequence). Between the trimmed V and J ends, which lost 3 bases and 7 bases, there was a span of 10 bases.

The genes are TRBV10-3 and TRBJ1-1; TRBD1 might be the D (5 bases). This CDR3 comprises 13 residues. V lost 2 bases and J lost 5, with 9 bases in between. Germline assignment: CDR1 ENHRY and CDR2 SYGVKD. CDR3 bases: TGTGCCATCAGTGAGGGGGGGGGAACTGAAGCTTTCTTT. Protein sequence: CAISEGGGTEAFF.

This chain joins TRBV6-1 and TRBJ1-5; no definite D call. CDR1 MNHNS and CDR2 SASEGT come from the germline V gene. The CDR3 has 13 residues. Trimming cost V 1 base and J 4 bases, with 5 bases left between them. This chain's CDR3 is CASSEVTNQPQHF. CDR3 DNA sequence: TGTGCCAGCAGTGAAGTCACGAATCAGCCCCAGCATTTT.

The J gene is TRBJ1-2, the V gene TRBV21-1; the table's TRBD1 call for D was not verified on the DNA. TRBV21-1 is designated a pseudogene. The CDR3 totals 11 residues. The CDR3 region is CASNRGEGYTF. CDR3 DNA: TGTGCCAGTAACAGGGGGGAGGGCTACACCTTC.

V usage is TRBV19 and J usage is TRBJ2-1, with 7 bases identical to TRBD2. After removal of 7 bases from V and 0 bases from J, the junction contained 9 bases not matched to a gene. CDR3 length equals 16 residues. The germline gives CDR1 LNHDA, CDR2 SQIVND (reference sequence). CDR3 region: CASTETSFSSYNEQFF. The CDR3 bases are TGTGCCAGTACCGAGACTAGCTTTAGCTCCTACAATGAGCAGTTCTTC.

This sequence joins TRBV5-8 and TRBJ1-2, with D possibly being TRBD1 (6 bases). The germline V gene has CDR1 SGHTS and CDR2 YDEGEE. The V and J ends lost 7 bases and 4 bases respectively, with 26 bases between them. The CDR3 sequence is 17 residues long. CDR3: CASHNRLGRGAGYGYTF. DNA for the CDR3: TGTGCCAGCCACAACAGACTCGGTAGGGGGGCTGGCTATGGCTACACCTTC.

The V gene is TRBV19, the J gene TRBJ2-5, with unresolved D. The CDR3 runs 12 residues. Germline V gives CDR1 LNHDA, CDR2 SQIVND (reference sequence). V was pared by 4 bases and J by 2 bases, with 5 bases between. DNA of the CDR3: TGTGCCAGTAGTACCAGACAAGAGACCCAGTACTTC. This codes for CASSTRQETQYF.

The chain couples TRBV28 to TRBJ1-4; 9 bases are a match to TRBD1. V was clipped by 5 bases and J by 8 bases; unmatched bases: 15. The germline CDR1 and CDR2 sequences are MDHEN and SYDVKM. This CDR3 spans 17 amino acids. The CDR3 nucleotides are TGTGCCAGCAGTATCCCCACCCGGGACAGGGTGAGGGAAAAACTGTTTTTT. The encoded protein is CASSIPTRDRVREKLFF. The full variable domain, with the rest looked up from reference TRBV28 and TRBJ1-4, is DVKVTQSSRYLVKRTGEKVFLECVQDMDHENMFWYRQDPGLGLRLIYFSYDVKMKEKGDIPEGYSVSREKKERFSLILESASTNQTSMYLCASSIPTRDRVREKLFFGSGTQLSVL.